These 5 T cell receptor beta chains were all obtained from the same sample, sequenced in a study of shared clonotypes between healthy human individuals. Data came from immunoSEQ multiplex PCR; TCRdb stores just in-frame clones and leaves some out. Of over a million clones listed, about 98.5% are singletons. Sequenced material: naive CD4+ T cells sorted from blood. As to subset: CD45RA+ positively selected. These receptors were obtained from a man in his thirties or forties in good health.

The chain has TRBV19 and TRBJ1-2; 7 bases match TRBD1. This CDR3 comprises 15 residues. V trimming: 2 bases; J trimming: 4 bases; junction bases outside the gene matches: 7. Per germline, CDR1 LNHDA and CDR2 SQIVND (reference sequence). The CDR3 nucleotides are TGTGCCAGTAGTATAACCCCCGACAGGGTCTATGGCTACACCTTC. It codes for CASSITPDRVYGYTF.

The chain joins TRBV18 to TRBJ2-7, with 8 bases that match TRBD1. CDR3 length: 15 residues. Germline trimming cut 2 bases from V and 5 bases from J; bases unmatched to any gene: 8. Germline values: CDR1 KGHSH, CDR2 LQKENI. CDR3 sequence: CASSPETGDRHEQYF. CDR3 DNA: TGTGCCAGCTCACCAGAGACAGGGGATCGGCACGAGCAGTACTTC.

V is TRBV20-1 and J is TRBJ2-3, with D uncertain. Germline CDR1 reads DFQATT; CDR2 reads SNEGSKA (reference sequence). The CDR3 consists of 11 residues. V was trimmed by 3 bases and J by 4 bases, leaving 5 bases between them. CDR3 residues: CSASDSDTQYF. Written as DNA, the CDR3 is TGCAGTGCTAGTGATTCAGATACGCAGTATTTT.

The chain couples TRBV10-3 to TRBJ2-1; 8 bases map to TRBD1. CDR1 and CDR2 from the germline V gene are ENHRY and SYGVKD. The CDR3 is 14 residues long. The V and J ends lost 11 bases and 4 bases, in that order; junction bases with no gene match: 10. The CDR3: CASSSDRVYNEQFF. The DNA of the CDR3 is TGTGCCTCATCGTCGGACAGGGTGTACAATGAGCAGTTCTTC.

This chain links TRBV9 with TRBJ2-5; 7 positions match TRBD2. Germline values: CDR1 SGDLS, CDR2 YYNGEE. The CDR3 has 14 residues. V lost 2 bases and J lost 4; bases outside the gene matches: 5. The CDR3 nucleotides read TGTGCCAGCAGCGTCAGCGGGGAGGGAGAGACCCAGTACTTC. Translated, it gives CASSVSGEGETQYF.